The clone carrying this T cell receptor (beta chain) was recorded once. The data were obtained in a study of technical replicates of blood from a few donors. Using immunoSEQ multiplex PCR, the repertoire was profiled, and TCRdb retains in-frame clones only, with some absent. Among about 75,000 clones, approximately 97% were seen once, and the ten largest hold under 0.35%. This TCR was recovered from a human donor in good health. The source material was T cells isolated from PBMCs.

CDR3 loop: CASSQDHPLAENTGELFF. The CDR3, as DNA: TGTGCCAGCAGCCAAGATCACCCACTAGCGGAGAACACCGGGGAGCTGTTTTTT. The genes are TRBV4-2 and TRBJ2-2; TRBD2 matches 8 bases. The germline CDR1 and CDR2 sequences are LGHNA and YNFKEQ. V lost 0 bases to trimming and J lost 1 base; unmatched junction nucleotides: 7. The CDR3 is 18 residues long.